The 3 T cell receptor beta chains given below trace back to one sample, sequenced in a study of Tregs in tolerant kidney transplant recipients. The repertoire was sequenced with immunoSEQ multiplex PCR; TCRdb's copy has only in-frame clones and lacks some. Of some 62,000 clones in the sample, 98% were seen once. The sample consisted of Tregs from blood, taken before the transplant. All receptors derive from a human donor who received a combined kidney and bone marrow transplant.

The chain combines TRBV7-6 with TRBJ1-2; D remains ambiguous. In germline, CDR1 is SGHVS, CDR2 FNYEAQ. The CDR3 is 13 residues long. V shed 5 bases and J shed 8 bases, with 15 bases lying between them. The CDR3 loop reads CASSLKEGGGYTF. Here the CDR3 DNA reads TGTGCCAGCAGCCTGAAGGAGGGCGGGGGCTACACCTTC.

The V and J genes are TRBV28 and TRBJ1-1, with D perhaps matching TRBD1 (6 bases). V was pared by 6 bases and J by 4 bases, with 15 bases between. This CDR3 is built from 14 residues. Looked up from germline, CDR1 is MDHEN and CDR2 is SYDVKM. CDR3 bases: TGTGCCAGCAGGGGACTAGGGGGATTCACTGAAGCTTTCTTT. Translated, it gives CASRGLGGFTEAFF. The full variable domain, its missing parts supplied by reference TRBV28 and TRBJ1-1, is DVKVTQSSRYLVKRTGEKVFLECVQDMDHENMFWYRQDPGLGLRLIYFSYDVKMKEKGDIPEGYSVSREKKERFSLILESASTNQTSMYLCASRGLGGFTEAFFGQGTRLTVV.

The rearrangement uses TRBV6-1 and TRBJ1-1, with D unclear. This CDR3 is built from 13 residues. V was trimmed by 9 bases and J by 1 base, leaving 12 bases between them. Germline V gene lookup returns CDR1 MNHNS and CDR2 SASEGT. The CDR3 protein is CASDTPQNTEAFF. CDR3 coding DNA: TGTGCCAGTGACACCCCCCAGAACACTGAAGCTTTCTTT.